This T cell receptor beta chain was found in a study of shared clonotypes between healthy human individuals. Data came from immunoSEQ multiplex PCR; TCRdb stores just in-frame clones and leaves some out. This sample carries some 2 million clones, roughly 94% of them seen once, and the ten largest clones take 0.95% to 1.5%. Naivety among CD8 cells was defined by CD45RO negativity and positive CCR7 selection, thereby excluding terminally differentiated effector memory CD45RA+ cells. The CDR3 has 12 amino acids. V was clipped by 5 bases and J by 7 bases, with 12 bases between them. The V gene's germline CDR1 is MNHNY and CDR2 SVGAGI (reference sequence). This clone was counted a single time.

Sequenced: naive CD8+ T cells sorted from blood. V is TRBV6-6 and J is TRBJ2-7; perhaps TRBD1 as D (6 bases). The clonotype originates from a young man in good health. The CDR3 here is CASSDDRREQYF. CDR3 nucleotides: TGTGCCAGCAGTGACGACAGGCGGGAGCAGTACTTC.